This T cell receptor beta chain derives from a study of human T cells and chemical hapten exposure. Trimming shortened V by 1 base and J by 5 bases, and 9 bases separated the two germline ends. CDR1 is SGDLS and CDR2 is YYNGEE in the germline V gene. The CDR3 is made up of 13 amino acids. TCRdb reprocessed the RACE reads via MiXCR and lists one record per CDR3 protein. The sample holds 200,000 to 300,000 distinct CDR3 sequences, 7.5% to 10% seen once. This clonotype showed up just a few times. As for time point: pre-sensitization, week 0. The treatment: therapeutic diphenylcyclopropenone sensitization with weekly scalp DPC.

The receptor comes from a woman aged 40 to 50 with alopecia areata. Some clones in this sample may be carry-over from other donors' samples. The J gene is TRBJ1-1, the V gene TRBV9; D remains unclear. This specimen consisted of whole blood, obtained in connection with sensitization to the hapten diphenylcyclopropenone (DPC). The CDR3 coding sequence is TGTGCCAGCAGCGTAAGCGCAGCTACTGAAGCTTTCTTT. Translated, it gives CASSVSAATEAFF.